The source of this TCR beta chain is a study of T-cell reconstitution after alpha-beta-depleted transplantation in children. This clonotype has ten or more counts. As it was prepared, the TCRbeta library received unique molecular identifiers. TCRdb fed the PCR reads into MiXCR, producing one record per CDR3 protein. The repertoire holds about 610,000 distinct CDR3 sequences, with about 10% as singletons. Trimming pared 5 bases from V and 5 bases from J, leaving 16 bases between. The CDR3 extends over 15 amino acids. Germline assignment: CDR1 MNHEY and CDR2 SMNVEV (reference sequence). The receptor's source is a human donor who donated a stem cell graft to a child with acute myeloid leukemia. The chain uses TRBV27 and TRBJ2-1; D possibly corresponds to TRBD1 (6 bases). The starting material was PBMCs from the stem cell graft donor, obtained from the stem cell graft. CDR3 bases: TGTGCCAGCAGTAAGCCGGGACAAGCCCACAATGAGCAGTTCTTC. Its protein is CASSKPGQAHNEQFF.